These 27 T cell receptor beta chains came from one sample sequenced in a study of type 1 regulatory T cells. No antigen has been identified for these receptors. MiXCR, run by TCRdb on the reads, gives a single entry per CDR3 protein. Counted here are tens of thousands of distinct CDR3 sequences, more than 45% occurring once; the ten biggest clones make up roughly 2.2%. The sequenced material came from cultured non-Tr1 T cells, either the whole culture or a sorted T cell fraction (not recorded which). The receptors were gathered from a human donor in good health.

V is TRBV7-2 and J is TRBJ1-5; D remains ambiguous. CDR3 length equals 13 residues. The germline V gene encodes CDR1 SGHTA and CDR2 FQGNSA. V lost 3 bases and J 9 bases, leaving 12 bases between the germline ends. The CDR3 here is CASSFDGYPPQHF. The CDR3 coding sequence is TGTGCCAGCAGCTTCGATGGGTACCCGCCCCAGCATTTT.

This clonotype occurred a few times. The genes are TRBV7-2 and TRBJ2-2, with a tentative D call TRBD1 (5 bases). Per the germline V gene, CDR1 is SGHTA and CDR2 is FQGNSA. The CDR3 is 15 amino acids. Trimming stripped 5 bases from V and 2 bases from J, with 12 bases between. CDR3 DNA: TGTGCCAGCAGCCCGAACCAGGGAAACACCGGGGAGCTGTTTTTT. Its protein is CASSPNQGNTGELFF.

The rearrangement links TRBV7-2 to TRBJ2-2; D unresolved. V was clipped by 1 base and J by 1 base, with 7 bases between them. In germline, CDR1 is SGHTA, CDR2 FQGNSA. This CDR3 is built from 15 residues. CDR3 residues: CASSLGLLNTGELFF. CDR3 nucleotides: TGTGCCAGCAGCTTAGGACTCCTGAACACCGGGGAGCTGTTTTTT.

The CDR3: CASSRGQGSNQPQHF. In DNA, the CDR3 is TGTGCCAGTAGCAGGGGACAGGGGAGCAATCAGCCCCAGCATTTT. The chain recombines TRBV19 with TRBJ1-5, with 10 positions matching TRBD1. V shed 6 bases, J shed 1 base, and the junction held 3 bases outside the gene matches. This CDR3 has 15 residues. Per the germline V gene, CDR1 is LNHDA and CDR2 is SQIVND (reference sequence).

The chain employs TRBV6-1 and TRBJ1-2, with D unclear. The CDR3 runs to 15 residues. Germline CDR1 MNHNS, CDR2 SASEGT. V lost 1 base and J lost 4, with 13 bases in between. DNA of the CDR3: TGTGCCAGCAGTGAAGTCTTGAAGGATAGCTATGGCTACACCTTC. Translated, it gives CASSEVLKDSYGYTF.

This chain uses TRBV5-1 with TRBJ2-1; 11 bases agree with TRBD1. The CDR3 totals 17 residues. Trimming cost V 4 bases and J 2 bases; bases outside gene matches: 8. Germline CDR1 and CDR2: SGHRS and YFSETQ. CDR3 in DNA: TGCGCCAGCAGCGTGGGGACAGGGGGTAAAGCCTACAATGAGCAGTTCTTC. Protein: CASSVGTGGKAYNEQFF.

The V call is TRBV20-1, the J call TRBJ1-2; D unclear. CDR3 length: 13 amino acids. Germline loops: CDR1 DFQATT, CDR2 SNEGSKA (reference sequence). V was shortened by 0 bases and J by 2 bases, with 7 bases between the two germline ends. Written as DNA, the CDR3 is TGCAGTGCTAGAGAGGACGGGAACTATGGCTACACCTTC. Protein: CSAREDGNYGYTF.

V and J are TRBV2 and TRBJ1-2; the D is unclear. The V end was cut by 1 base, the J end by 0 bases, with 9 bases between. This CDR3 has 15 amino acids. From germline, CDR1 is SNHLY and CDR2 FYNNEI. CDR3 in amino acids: CASSEGQDPNYGYTF. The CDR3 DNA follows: TGTGCCAGCAGTGAAGGTCAGGATCCTAACTATGGCTACACCTTC.

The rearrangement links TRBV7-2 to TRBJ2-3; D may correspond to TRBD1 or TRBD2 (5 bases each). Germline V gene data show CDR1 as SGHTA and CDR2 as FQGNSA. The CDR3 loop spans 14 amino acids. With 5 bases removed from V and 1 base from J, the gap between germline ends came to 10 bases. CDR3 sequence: CASSRDGGTDTQYF. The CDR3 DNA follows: TGTGCCAGCAGCCGGGACGGAGGCACAGATACGCAGTATTTT.

This CDR3 reads CASSLASRQLEAFF. CDR3 DNA sequence: TGCGCCAGCAGCTTGGCGAGTAGACAGCTCGAAGCTTTCTTT. This chain uses TRBV5-1 with TRBJ1-1, with a weak D call TRBD1 (5 bases). CDR1 is SGHRS and CDR2 is YFSETQ in the germline V gene. With 0 bases removed from V and 8 bases from J, the gap between germline ends came to 14 bases. CDR3 length: 14 amino acids.

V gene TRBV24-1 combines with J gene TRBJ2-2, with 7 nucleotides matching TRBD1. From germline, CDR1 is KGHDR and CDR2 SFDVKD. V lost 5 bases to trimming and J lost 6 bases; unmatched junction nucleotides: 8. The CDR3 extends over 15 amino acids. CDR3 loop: CATSGLTGMAGELFF. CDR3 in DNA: TGTGCCACCAGTGGCTTGACAGGGATGGCCGGGGAGCTGTTTTTT.

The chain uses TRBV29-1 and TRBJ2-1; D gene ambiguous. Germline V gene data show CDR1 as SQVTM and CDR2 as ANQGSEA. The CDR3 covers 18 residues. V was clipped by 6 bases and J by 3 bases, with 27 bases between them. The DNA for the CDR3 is TGCAGCGTAGCCTCCTACAGAAAAGGAATAGGAAACTACAATGAGCAGTTCTTC. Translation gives CSVASYRKGIGNYNEQFF.

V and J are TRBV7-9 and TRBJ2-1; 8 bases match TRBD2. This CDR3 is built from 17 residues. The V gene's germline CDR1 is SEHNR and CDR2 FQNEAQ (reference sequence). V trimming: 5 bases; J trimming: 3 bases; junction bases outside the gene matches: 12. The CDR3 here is CASSTEPGGGLYNEQFF. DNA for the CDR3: TGTGCCAGCAGCACTGAACCGGGGGGGGGCCTCTACAATGAGCAGTTCTTC. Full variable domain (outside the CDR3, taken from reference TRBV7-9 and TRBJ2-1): DTGVSQNPRHKITKRGQNVTFRCDPISEHNRLYWYRQTLGQGPEFLTYFQNEAQLEKSRLLSDRFSAERPKGSFSTLEIQRTEQGDSAMYLCASSTEPGGGLYNEQFFGPGTRLTVL.

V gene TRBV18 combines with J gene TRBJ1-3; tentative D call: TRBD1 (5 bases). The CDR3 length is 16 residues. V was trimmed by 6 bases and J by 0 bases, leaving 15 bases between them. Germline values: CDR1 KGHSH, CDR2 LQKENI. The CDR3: CASSPSQDTSGNTIYF. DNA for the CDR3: TGTGCCAGCTCGCCCTCACAGGACACCTCTGGAAACACCATATATTTT.

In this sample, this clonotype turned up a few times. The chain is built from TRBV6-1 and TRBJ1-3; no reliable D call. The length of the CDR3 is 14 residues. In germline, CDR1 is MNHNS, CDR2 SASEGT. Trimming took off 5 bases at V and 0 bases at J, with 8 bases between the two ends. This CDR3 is CASSSRDSGNTIYF. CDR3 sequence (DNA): TGTGCCAGCAGTAGCCGGGACTCTGGAAACACCATATATTTT.

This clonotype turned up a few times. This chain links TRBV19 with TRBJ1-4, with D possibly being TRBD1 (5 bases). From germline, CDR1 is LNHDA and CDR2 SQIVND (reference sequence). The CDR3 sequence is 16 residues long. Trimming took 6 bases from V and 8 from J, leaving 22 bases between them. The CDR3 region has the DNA TGTGCCAGTAGCTATGAACCGGGACGAAGTAGGGAAAAACTGTTTTTT. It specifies CASSYEPGRSREKLFF.

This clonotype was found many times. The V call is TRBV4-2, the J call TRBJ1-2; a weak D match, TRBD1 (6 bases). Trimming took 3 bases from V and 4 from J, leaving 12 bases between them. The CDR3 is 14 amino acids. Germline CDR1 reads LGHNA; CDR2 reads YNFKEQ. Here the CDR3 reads CASSQDSGFYGYTF. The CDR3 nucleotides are TGTGCCAGCAGCCAGGACAGTGGGTTCTATGGCTACACCTTC.

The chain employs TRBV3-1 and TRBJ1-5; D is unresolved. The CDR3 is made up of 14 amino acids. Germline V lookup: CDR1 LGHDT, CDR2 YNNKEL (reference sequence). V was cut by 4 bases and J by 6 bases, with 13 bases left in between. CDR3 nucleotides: TGTGCCAGCAGCCGTGGACGGGGATCTCAGCCCCAGCATTTT. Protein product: CASSRGRGSQPQHF. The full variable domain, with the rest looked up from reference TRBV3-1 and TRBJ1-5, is DTAVSQTPKYLVTQMGNDKSIKCEQNLGHDTMYWYKQDSKKFLKIMFSYNNKELIINETVPNRFSPKSPDKAHLNLHINSLELGDSAVYFCASSRGRGSQPQHFGDGTRLSIL.

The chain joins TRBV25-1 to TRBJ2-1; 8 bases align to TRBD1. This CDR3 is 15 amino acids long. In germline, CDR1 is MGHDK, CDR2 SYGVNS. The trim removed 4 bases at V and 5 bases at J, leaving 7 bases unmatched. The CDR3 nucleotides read TGTGCCAGCAGTGGCCTGGACAGGGCCGACAATGAGCAGTTCTTC. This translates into CASSGLDRADNEQFF.

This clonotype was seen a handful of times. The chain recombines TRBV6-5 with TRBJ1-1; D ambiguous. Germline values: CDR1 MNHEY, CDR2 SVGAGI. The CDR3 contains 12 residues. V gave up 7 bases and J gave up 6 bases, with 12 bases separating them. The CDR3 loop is CASTSRSAEAFF. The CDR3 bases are TGTGCCAGCACCTCCAGGAGCGCTGAAGCTTTCTTT.

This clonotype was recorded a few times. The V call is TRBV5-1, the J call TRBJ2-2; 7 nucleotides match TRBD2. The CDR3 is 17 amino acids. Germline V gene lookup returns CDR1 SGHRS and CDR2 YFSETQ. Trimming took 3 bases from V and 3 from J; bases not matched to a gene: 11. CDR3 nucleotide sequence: TGCGCCAGCAGCTCCCCTCTTTGGCTAGCGGACACCGGGGAGCTGTTTTTT. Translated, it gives CASSSPLWLADTGELFF.

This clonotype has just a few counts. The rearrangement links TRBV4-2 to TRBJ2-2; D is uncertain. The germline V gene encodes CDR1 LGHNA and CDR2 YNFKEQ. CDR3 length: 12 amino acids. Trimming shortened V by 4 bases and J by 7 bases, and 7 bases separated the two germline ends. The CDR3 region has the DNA TGTGCCAGCAGCCTGTGGGGCGGGGAGCTGTTTTTT. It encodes CASSLWGGELFF.

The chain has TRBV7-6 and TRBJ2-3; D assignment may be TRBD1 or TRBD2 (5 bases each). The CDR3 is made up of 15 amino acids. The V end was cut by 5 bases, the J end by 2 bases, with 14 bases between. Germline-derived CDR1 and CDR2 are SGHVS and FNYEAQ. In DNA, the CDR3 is TGTGCCAGCAGCGCCCGGGGCGCCTTCACAGATACGCAGTATTTT. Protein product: CASSARGAFTDTQYF.

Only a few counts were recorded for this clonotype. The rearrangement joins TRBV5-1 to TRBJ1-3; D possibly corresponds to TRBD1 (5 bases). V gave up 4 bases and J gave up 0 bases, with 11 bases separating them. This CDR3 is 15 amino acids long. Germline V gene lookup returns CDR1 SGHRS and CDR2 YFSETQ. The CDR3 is CASSRDSGSGNTIYF. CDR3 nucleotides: TGCGCCAGCAGCCGAGACAGTGGCTCTGGAAACACCATATATTTT.

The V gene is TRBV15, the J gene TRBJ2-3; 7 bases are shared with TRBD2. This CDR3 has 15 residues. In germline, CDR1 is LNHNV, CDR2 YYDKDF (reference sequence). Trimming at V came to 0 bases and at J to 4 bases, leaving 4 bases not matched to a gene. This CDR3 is CATSRELGRADTQYF. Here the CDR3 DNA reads TGTGCCACCAGCAGAGAATTAGGGAGGGCAGATACGCAGTATTTT.

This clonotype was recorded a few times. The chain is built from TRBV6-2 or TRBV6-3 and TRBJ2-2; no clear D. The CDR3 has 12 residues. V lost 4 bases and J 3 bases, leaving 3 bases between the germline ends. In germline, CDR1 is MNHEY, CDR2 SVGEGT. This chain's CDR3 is CASSSYTGELFF. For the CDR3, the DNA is TGTGCCAGCAGTTCCTACACCGGGGAGCTGTTTTTT.

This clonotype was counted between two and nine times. Written as DNA, the CDR3 is TGTGCCAGCAGTGAAGTTGACAATCAGCCCCAGCATTTT. Encoded protein: CASSEVDNQPQHF. The chain employs TRBV6-1 and TRBJ1-5; D not resolved. The CDR3 spans 13 residues. Trimming took off 1 base at V and 3 bases at J, with 4 bases between the two ends. The germline gives CDR1 MNHNS, CDR2 SASEGT.